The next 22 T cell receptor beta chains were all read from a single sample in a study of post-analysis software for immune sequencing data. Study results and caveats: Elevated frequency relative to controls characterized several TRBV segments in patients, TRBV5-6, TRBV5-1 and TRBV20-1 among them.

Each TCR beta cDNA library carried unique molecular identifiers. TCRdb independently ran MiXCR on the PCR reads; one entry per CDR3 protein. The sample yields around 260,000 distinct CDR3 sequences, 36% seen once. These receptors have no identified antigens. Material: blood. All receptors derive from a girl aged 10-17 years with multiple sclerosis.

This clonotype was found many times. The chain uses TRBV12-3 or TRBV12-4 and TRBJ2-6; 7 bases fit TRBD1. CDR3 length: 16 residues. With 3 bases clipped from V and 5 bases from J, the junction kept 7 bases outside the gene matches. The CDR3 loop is CASSLGRGSRANVLTF. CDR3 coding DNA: TGTGCCAGCAGTTTGGGCAGGGGGTCCCGGGCCAACGTCCTGACTTTC.

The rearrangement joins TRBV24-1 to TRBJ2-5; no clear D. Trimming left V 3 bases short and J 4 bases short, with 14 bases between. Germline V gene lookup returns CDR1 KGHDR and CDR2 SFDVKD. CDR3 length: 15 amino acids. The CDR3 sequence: CATSDPKGWGETQYF. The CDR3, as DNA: TGTGCCACCAGTGATCCAAAAGGATGGGGAGAGACCCAGTACTTC.

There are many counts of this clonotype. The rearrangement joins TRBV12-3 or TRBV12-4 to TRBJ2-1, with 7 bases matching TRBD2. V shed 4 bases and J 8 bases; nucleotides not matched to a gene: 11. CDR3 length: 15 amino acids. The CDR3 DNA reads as TGTGCCAGCAGTTCAACTAGCGACCCGGTCGATGAGCAGTTCTTC. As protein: CASSSTSDPVDEQFF.

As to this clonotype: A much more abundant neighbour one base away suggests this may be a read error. Here the CDR3 DNA reads TGTGCCAGCAGCTATTGGCCTGTAAAGGGGAATGAGCAGTTCTTC. Translated, it gives CASSYWPVKGNEQFF. This sequence joins TRBV7-8 and TRBJ2-1; a possible D gene is TRBD1 (5 bases). CDR3 size: 15 residues. The V gene's germline CDR1 is SGHVS and CDR2 FQNEAQ. Trimming stripped 4 bases from V and 7 bases from J, with 17 bases between.

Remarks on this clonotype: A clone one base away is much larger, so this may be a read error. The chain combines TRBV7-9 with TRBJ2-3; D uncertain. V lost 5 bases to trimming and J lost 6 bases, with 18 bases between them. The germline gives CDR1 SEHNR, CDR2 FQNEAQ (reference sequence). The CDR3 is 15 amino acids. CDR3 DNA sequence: TGTGCCAGCAGCCGCCCTGGATCGGAGTCGGATACGCAGTATTTT. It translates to CASSRPGSESDTQYF.

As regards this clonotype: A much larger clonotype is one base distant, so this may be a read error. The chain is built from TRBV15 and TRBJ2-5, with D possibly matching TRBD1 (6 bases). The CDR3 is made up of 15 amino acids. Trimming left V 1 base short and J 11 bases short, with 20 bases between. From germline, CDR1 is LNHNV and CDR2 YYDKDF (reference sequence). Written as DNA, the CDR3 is TGTGCCACCAGCAGAGCGAGAACAGGGTACAATGAGCAGTACTTC. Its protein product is CATSRARTGYNEQYF.

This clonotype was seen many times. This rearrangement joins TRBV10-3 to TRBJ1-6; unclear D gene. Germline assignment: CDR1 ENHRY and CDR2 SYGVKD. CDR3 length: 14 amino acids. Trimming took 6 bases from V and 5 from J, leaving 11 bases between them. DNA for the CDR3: TGTGCCATCAGCGCCGGGAGAGATAATTCACCCCTCCACTTT. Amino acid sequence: CAISAGRDNSPLHF.

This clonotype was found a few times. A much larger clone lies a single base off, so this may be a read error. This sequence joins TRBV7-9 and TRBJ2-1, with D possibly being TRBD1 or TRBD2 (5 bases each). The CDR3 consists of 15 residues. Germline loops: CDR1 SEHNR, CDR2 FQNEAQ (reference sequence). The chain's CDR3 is CASSRGSGVYNGQFF. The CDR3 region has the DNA TGTGCCAGCAGCCGGGGCTCTGGGGTCTACAATGGGCAGTTCTTC.

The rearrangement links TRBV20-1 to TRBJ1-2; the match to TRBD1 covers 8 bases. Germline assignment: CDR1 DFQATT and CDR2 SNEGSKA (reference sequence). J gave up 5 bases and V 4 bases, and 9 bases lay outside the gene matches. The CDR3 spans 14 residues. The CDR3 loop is CSAKIRRTGYGYTF. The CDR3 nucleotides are TGCAGTGCTAAAATTAGACGGACAGGGTATGGCTACACCTTC.

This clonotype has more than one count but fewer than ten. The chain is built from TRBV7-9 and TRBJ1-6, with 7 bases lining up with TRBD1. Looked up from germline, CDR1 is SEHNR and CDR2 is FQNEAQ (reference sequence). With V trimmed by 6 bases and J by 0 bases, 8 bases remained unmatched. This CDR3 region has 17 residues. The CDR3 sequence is CASRDGTVSSYNSPLHF. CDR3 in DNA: TGTGCCAGCAGGGACGGGACAGTCAGCTCCTATAATTCACCCCTCCACTTT.

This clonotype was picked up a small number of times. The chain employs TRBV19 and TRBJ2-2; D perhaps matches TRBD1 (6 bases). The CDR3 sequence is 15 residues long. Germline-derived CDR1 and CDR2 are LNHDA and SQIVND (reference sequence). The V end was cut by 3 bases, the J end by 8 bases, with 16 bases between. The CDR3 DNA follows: TGTGCCAGTAGTATGGTTCTGGGACACAGAGGGGAGCTGTTTTTT. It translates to CASSMVLGHRGELFF.

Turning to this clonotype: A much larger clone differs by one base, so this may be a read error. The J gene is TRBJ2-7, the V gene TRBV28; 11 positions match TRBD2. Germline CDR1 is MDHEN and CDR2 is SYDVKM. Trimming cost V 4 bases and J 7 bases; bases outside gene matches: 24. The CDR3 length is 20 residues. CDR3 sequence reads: CASSSPGLADVKSSYNEQYF. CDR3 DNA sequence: TGTGCCAGCAGTTCACCGGGACTAGCGGATGTAAAGAGCTCCTACAATGAGCAGTACTTC. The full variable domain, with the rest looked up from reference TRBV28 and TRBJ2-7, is DVKVTQSSRYLVKRTGEKVFLECVQDMDHENMFWYRQDPGLGLRLIYFSYDVKMKEKGDIPEGYSVSREKKERFSLILESASTNQTSMYLCASSSPGLADVKSSYNEQYFGPGTRLTVT.

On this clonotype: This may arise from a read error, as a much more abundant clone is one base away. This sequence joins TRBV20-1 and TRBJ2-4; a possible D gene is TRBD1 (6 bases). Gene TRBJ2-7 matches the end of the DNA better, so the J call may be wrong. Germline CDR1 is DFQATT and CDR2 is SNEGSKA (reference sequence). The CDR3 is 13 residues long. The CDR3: CSARVGTWNEQYF. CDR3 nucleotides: TGCAGTGCTAGGGTCGGGACATGGAACGAGCAGTACTTC.

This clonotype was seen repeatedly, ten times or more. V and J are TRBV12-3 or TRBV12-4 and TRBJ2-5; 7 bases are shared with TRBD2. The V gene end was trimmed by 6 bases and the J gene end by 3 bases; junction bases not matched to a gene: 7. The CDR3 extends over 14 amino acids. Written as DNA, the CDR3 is TGTGCCAGCAGCCCAACTAGCGCCAAAGAGACCCAGTACTTC. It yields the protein CASSPTSAKETQYF.

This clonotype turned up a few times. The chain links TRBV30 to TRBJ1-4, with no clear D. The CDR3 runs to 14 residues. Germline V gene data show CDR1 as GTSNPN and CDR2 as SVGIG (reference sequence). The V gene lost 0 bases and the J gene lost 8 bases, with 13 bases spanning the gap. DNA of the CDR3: TGTGCCTGGAGTGTGGGCAAAGGAGAAGAAAAACTGTTTTTT. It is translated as CAWSVGKGEEKLFF.

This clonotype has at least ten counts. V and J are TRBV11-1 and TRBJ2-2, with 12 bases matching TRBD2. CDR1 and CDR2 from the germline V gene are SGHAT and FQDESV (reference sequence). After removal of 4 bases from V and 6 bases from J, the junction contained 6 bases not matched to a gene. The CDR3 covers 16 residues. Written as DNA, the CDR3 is TGTGCCAGCAGCTCAGGACTAGCGGGAAGGTCCGGGGAGCTGTTTTTT. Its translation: CASSSGLAGRSGELFF.

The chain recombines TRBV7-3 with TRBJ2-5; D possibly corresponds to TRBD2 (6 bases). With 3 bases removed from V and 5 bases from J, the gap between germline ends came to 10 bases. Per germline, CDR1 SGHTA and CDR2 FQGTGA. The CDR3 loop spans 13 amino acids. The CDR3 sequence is CASSFGGVETQYF. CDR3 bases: TGTGCCAGCAGCTTCGGGGGAGTCGAGACCCAGTACTTC.

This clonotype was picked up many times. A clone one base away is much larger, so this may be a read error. The CDR3 region has the DNA TGCAGTACTAAGTCACATAGCCCTGATTCCGAGACCCAGTACTTC. It translates to CSTKSHSPDSETQYF. The J gene is TRBJ2-5, the V gene TRBV20-1; D not resolved. The CDR3 covers 15 residues. V was trimmed by 8 bases and J by 5 bases, leaving 24 bases between them. Germline assignment: CDR1 DFQATT and CDR2 SNEGSKA (reference sequence).

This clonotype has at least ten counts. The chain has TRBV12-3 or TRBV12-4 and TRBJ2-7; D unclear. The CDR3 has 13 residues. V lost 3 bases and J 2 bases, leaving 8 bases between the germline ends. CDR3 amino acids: CASSFRSTYEQYF. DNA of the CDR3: TGTGCCAGCAGTTTTAGGTCCACCTACGAGCAGTACTTC.

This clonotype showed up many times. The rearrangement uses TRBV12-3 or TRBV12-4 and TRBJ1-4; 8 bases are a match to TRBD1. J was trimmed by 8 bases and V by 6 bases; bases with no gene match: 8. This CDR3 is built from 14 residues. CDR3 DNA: TGTGCCAGCAGGGAGGGACAGGTGATCGAAAAACTGTTTTTT. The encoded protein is CASREGQVIEKLFF.

CDR3 sequence reads: CASTSPLAGIMNEQFF. The CDR3, as DNA: TGTGCCAGCACCTCGCCTCTAGCGGGAATCATGAATGAGCAGTTCTTC. The chain recombines TRBV11-2 with TRBJ2-1; 9 positions agree with TRBD2. V gave up 7 bases and J gave up 7 bases; unmatched junction bases: 14. The V gene's germline CDR1 is SGHAT and CDR2 FQNNGV. The CDR3 is made up of 16 amino acids.

CDR3 nucleotides: TGTGCCAGCAGCGATTGGGGGTCCTACACCTTC. Translation: CASSDWGSYTF. This sequence joins TRBV9 and TRBJ1-2; tentatively, D is TRBD1 (5 bases). Trimming removed 3 bases from V and 10 bases from J, with 10 bases in between. CDR3 length: 11 residues. Germline V gene data show CDR1 as SGDLS and CDR2 as YYNGEE.